This T cell receptor beta chain was captured in a study of neoadjuvant anti-PD-1 for oral cavity cancer (TCRdb year 2021). Context from the whole study: Patients mostly received three to four biweekly doses of nivolumab at 3 mg/kg before curative-intent surgical resection. Patients who did not progress were given a fourth nivolumab dose at about day 43 and had definitive surgical resection on days 50-56. Responders were defined as patients with complete response, partial response or stable disease by RECIST 1.1; non-responders were defined as patients with progression. The parent correlative cohort included approximately 13 patients, with an approximately 32% response rate.

The sample's time point label, in plain terms: before neoadjuvant nivolumab. The patients had newly diagnosed stage II-IVA oral cavity squamous cell carcinoma and had not received any prior systemic or radiation treatment. The cohort consisted of patients with HPV-negative, locally advanced oral cavity squamous cell carcinoma. Peripheral blood mononuclear cells were analyzed directly and were not maintained or expanded in culture. The samples were drawn from a longitudinal correlative study tied to a single-arm phase II trial testing neoadjuvant nivolumab in oral cavity squamous cell carcinoma. Subject-matched pre- and post-treatment PBMCs and tumors from three responders and three non-responders underwent genomic DNA-based TCRbeta sequencing. Peripheral blood mononuclear cells were collected before nivolumab treatment and again after treatment, at the time of surgery. The Maxwell RSC DNA from Cells kit was used to extract genomic DNA from PBMCs.

About this clone itself: The antigen it binds to is not known. No qualities accompany the bases; no much larger clone lies one base away.

Summary of the overall study and its limitations: A higher pretreatment blood Treg/Th17 ratio correlated with both higher pretreatment blood TCRbeta clonality and lower post-treatment tumor TCRbeta clonality. After neoadjuvant nivolumab, significantly higher T cell clonality (Gini index) was found within PBMCs in non-responders than in responders. Only three patients per response group were included in the TCR analyses, and the authors called for validation in larger cohorts.

V is pared back by 5 bases and J by 2 bases, with 16 bases lying between the germline termini. Including cysteine and phenylalanine, the CDR3 has 15 amino acids. Of all the DNA, just the CDR3 is kept, 45 bases in frame from base 1. In the germline V gene, CDR1 corresponds to SGHVS and CDR2 to FQNEAQ. For deep sequencing, PBMC libraries mostly used about 0.45 ug of input genomic DNA, with six replicates for each sample. TCRbeta libraries were prepared with the immunoSEQ hsTCRbeta kit according to the manufacturer's instructions. The finished libraries were brought together in one pool at 2.5 to 3.5 nM, which was then read using an Illumina NovaSeq 6000 S4 flow cell. Per the authors' processing: The immunoSEQ Analyzer was used for raw data preprocessing and quality control. The analysis was limited to productive rearrangements, and each clonotype was defined by a unique CDR3 amino acid sequence. Using the R package tcR, the researchers computed the Gini-Simpson index as their estimate of repertoire clonality. Student's t test was used to compare Gini indices, and Pearson correlation was used to assess associations with tumor size change. Held by TCRdb, this immuneACCESS table contains in-frame sequences only and omits some clones. Under half of the omission traces to an unresolved V gene where checked; the cause of the rest is unknown. V and J calls and clone size are those listed in that table; D and trimming were worked out from the DNA. A total of 75,000 or so clones appear in this sample, approximately 80% of them only once. The ten most abundant clones make up 2.5% to 3.5% of the sample.

Here the chain combines TRBV7-8 and TRBJ2-7; there is no confident call for the D gene. The sample in question was PBMCs, obtained before nivolumab (anti-PD-1) treatment. This clonotype was sampled from a person aged 35-79 years with oral cavity squamous cell carcinoma. CDR3 loop: CASSLKAIATYEQYF. The DNA sequence is TGTGCCAGCAGCCTTAAAGCCATAGCTACCTACGAGCAGTACTTC.